Listed below are T cell receptor beta chains from one sample, sequenced in a study of OX40 agonist ivuxolimab in advanced cancers. TCRdb's copy holds only in-frame clones and misses some; the assay was immunoSEQ multiplex PCR. The table lists about 79,000 clones, 86% of them singletons, with about 0.89% in the top ten. The material sequenced was CD4+ or CD8+ T cells sorted from blood, taken in a trial of the OX40 agonist ivuxolimab. These receptors originate from an adult with an advanced solid tumor such as melanoma, head and neck, liver or kidney cancer. The CDR3 runs from the conserved cysteine through the conserved F or W. D genes are given only for firm matches. Some rows mark clone size as missing; the rest say once, few, many or name a class of expanded clone.

>TRBV11-3|NA|TRBJ2-1|NA
CASSRTTGTSYNEQFF
TGTGCCAGCAGCCGGACGACGGGGACCTCCTACAATGAGCAGTTCTTC
>TRBV5-6|TRBD2|TRBJ2-7|NA
CASSWYLGREAVEQYF
TGTGCCAGCAGCTGGTATCTGGGGCGGGAGGCCGTCGAGCAGTACTTC
>TRBV18|NA|TRBJ2-1|NA
CASSPSYAVYNEQFF
TGTGCCAGCTCACCATCTTATGCAGTCTACAATGAGCAGTTCTTC
>TRBV7-6|TRBD1|TRBJ2-2|few
CASSLEVGQGAGELFF
TGTGCCAGCAGCTTAGAAGTAGGACAGGGGGCCGGGGAGCTGTTTTTT
>TRBV25-1|TRBD1|TRBJ1-4|NA
CASSPGQGKGNEKLFF
TGTGCCAGCAGTCCGGGACAGGGGAAGGGAAATGAAAAACTGTTTTTT
>TRBV27|TRBD1|TRBJ1-1|NA
CASRQGAITEAFF
TGTGCCAGCAGGCAGGGGGCAATCACTGAAGCTTTCTTT
>TRBV4-1|NA|TRBJ2-7|NA
CASSQAKDYEQYF
TGCGCCAGCAGCCAAGCCAAGGACTACGAGCAGTACTTC
>TRBV5-1|TRBD1|TRBJ1-2|NA
CASRPGGNYGYTF
TGCGCCAGCCGCCCAGGGGGTAACTATGGCTACACCTTC
>TRBV5-1|NA|TRBJ1-6|NA
CASSTGGQNSPLHF
TGCGCCAGCAGCACCGGAGGACAGAATTCACCCCTCCACTTT
>TRBV2|TRBD2|TRBJ2-5|NA
CASSDRRGGQETQYF
TGTGCCAGCAGTGATAGGCGGGGGGGACAAGAGACCCAGTACTTC
>TRBV19|NA|TRBJ1-5|once
CASTNRIGQPQHF
TGTGCCAGTACCAACAGGATTGGCCAGCCCCAGCATTTT
>TRBV6-6|NA|TRBJ1-2|once
CASSPRGPGYGYTF
TGTGCCAGCAGTCCCCGCGGGCCTGGCTATGGCTACACCTTC
>TRBV4-3|TRBD1|TRBJ2-2|NA
CASSQETGGDTGELFF
TGCGCCAGCAGCCAAGAGACAGGGGGGGACACCGGGGAGCTGTTTTTT
>TRBV5-1|TRBD1|TRBJ2-1|NA
CASSYRGTGGNNEQFF
TGCGCCAGCAGTTACAGAGGGACAGGGGGAAACAATGAGCAGTTCTTC
>TRBV27|TRBD1|TRBJ1-2|NA
CASRRTGGLGYGYTF
TGTGCCAGCAGACGGACAGGGGGTCTCGGCTATGGCTACACCTTC
>TRBV4-3|NA|TRBJ1-1|NA
CASSQGFGAATEAFF
TGCGCCAGCAGCCAAGGATTCGGGGCGGCCACTGAAGCTTTCTTT
>TRBV15|NA|TRBJ2-7|NA
CATGLYHEQYF
TGTGCCACCGGACTCTACCACGAGCAGTACTTC
>TRBV6-5|TRBD1|TRBJ1-2|NA
CASRGDRGYYGYTF
TGTGCCAGCAGAGGGGACAGGGGGTACTATGGCTACACCTTC
>TRBV18|NA|TRBJ1-1|NA
CASSPPARGRGTEAFF
TGTGCCAGCTCACCCCCCGCTCGGGGTAGAGGCACTGAAGCTTTCTTT
>TRBV7-2|NA|TRBJ2-7|NA
CASSLFLSDEQYF
TGTGCCAGCAGCTTATTTCTCAGTGACGAGCAGTACTTC
>TRBV19|NA|TRBJ2-7|NA
CASTPRPSSYEQYF
TGTGCCAGTACCCCAAGGCCAAGCTCCTACGAGCAGTACTTC
>TRBV6-4|NA|TRBJ2-1|NA
CASSDSRLGVF
TGTGCCAGCAGTGACTCACGACTAGGTGTCTTC
>TRBV7-9|NA|TRBJ2-7|NA
CASSLAKGLKGGEQYF
TGTGCCAGCAGCTTAGCGAAAGGGTTGAAAGGCGGCGAGCAGTACTTC
>TRBV2|TRBD1|TRBJ1-2|NA
CASRGGQEGLYGYTF
TGTGCCAGCAGGGGGGGACAGGAGGGACTCTATGGCTACACCTTC
>TRBV6-1|TRBD1|TRBJ1-4|NA
CASTPGQGKLFF
TGTGCCAGCACCCCTGGACAGGGAAAACTGTTTTTT
>TRBV27|TRBD1|TRBJ1-1|NA
CASSLSPGQGAFTEAFF
TGTGCCAGCAGTTTATCCCCGGGACAGGGGGCTTTCACTGAAGCTTTCTTT
>TRBV5-6|NA|TRBJ2-3|NA
CASSLTQSLTDTQYF
TGTGCCAGCAGTCTGACTCAATCCCTCACAGATACGCAGTATTTT
>TRBV2|TRBD2|TRBJ2-7|NA
CASSDPGGASYEQYF
TGTGCCAGCAGTGATCCGGGGGGGGCCTCCTACGAGCAGTACTTC
>TRBV9|TRBD2|TRBJ2-1|NA
CARAYSGTSGNRMKNEQFF
TGTGCCAGAGCCTACTCCGGGACTAGCGGGAACCGCATGAAGAATGAGCAGTTCTTC
>TRBV5-4|NA|TRBJ2-4|NA
CASSLEESPKNIQYF
TGTGCCAGCAGCTTGGAAGAGTCTCCCAAAAACATTCAGTACTTC
>TRBV18|NA|TRBJ1-6|few
CASSRQTNSPLHF
TGTGCCAGCTCACGGCAAACTAATTCACCCCTCCACTTT
>TRBV6-6|TRBD2|TRBJ2-7|once
CASSYSSGDFVQYF
TGTGCCAGCAGTTATAGTAGCGGGGACTTCGTGCAGTACTTC
>TRBV30|TRBD1|TRBJ1-4|NA
CAWRETGANEKLFF
TGTGCCTGGAGGGAGACAGGGGCAAATGAAAAACTGTTTTTT
>TRBV5-3|NA|TRBJ2-7|once
CARSLYEQYF
TGTGCCAGAAGTCTCTACGAGCAGTACTTC
>TRBV6-5|NA|TRBJ1-3|NA
CASSYTGRPGDTIYF
TGTGCCAGCAGTTACACTGGAAGGCCTGGCGACACCATATATTTT
>TRBV28|NA|TRBJ1-3|NA
CASSLVFDTIYF
TGTGCCAGCAGTTTAGTGTTTGACACCATATATTTT
>TRBV2|TRBD2|TRBJ2-5|NA
CASSEMAGGIQETQYF
TGTGCCAGCAGTGAAATGGCGGGGGGGATCCAAGAGACCCAGTACTTC
>TRBV7-9|TRBD2|TRBJ2-1|NA
CASSKSGGDYNEQFF
TGTGCCAGCAGCAAGAGCGGGGGGGACTACAATGAGCAGTTCTTC
>TRBV5-6|NA|TRBJ1-1|NA
CASSQTVNTEAFF
TGTGCCAGCAGCCAGACAGTGAACACTGAAGCTTTCTTT
>TRBV5-6|NA|TRBJ1-6|NA
CASTDYRATSYNSPLHF
TGTGCCAGCACCGATTATCGGGCAACCTCCTATAATTCACCCCTCCACTTT
>TRBV6-5|TRBD1|TRBJ1-4|few
CASSKRQGINEKLFF
TGTGCCAGCAGTAAACGACAGGGGATTAATGAAAAACTGTTTTTT